This TCR beta chain was recorded in a study of long-term antiretroviral therapy in people with HIV. Study observations and caveats: The data indicate that diversity increased after ART but remained below transplant donor controls.

This clone was recorded only once. The antigen is unknown. Looked up from germline, CDR1 is SGHNT and CDR2 is YYREEE (reference sequence). The J segment lost 6 bases and the V segment lost 5 bases, leaving 7 bases of the junction unmatched. The CDR3 loop spans 14 amino acids. Version v3.0 of the immunoSEQ assay ran at survey level. Samples were sequenced targeting about 35,000-50,000 T-cell genomes each. TCRdb's table, derived via immunoSEQ multiplex PCR, lists solely in-frame clones and lacks some. The table records tens of thousands of clones, 95% of them present only once. Treatment for all HIV-infected participants took place in the United States. Samples held about 0.95-10 million cryopreserved PBMC, and DNA extraction followed.

Here the sequenced sample was unsorted PBMCs, taken 5.3 years after starting antiretroviral therapy. The chain links TRBV5-4 to TRBJ2-1, with 8 nucleotides matching TRBD2. This TCR was sampled from a young man with HIV. CDR3 bases: TGTGCCAGCAGTCCCGGGGGGGTGGCCAATGAGCAGTTCTTC. Translating it yields CASSPGGVANEQFF.